The 9 T cell receptor beta chains below all came from one sample that was sequenced in a study of blood T cell repertoires in COVID-19. Repertoires were generated with immunoSEQ multiplex PCR, while TCRdb's copy carries only in-frame clones and drops some. This table has fewer than 450,000 clones, more than 70% appearing once. The source material was peripheral blood. The receptors stem from a woman aged 70-85 years with COVID-19, enrolled during active disease.

The gene calls are TRBV25-1 and TRBJ1-2; a weak D match, TRBD1 (5 bases). Trimming shortened V by 1 base and J by 2 bases, and 8 bases separated the two germline ends. This CDR3 spans 14 amino acids. Germline V gene lookup returns CDR1 MGHDK and CDR2 SYGVNS. The CDR3 loop reads CASSEWGVNYGYTF. CDR3 in DNA: TGTGCCAGCAGTGAATGGGGGGTAAACTATGGCTACACCTTC.

V and J are TRBV7-2 and TRBJ2-5; 9 bases line up with TRBD1. This CDR3 spans 15 amino acids. V lost 5 bases, J lost 2 bases, and 6 bases stayed unmatched. The germline gives CDR1 SGHTA, CDR2 FQGNSA. The CDR3 region is CASSVGTGKQETQYF. The CDR3 nucleotides read TGTGCCAGCAGCGTAGGGACAGGGAAGCAAGAGACCCAGTACTTC.

The rearrangement joins TRBV2 to TRBJ1-3, with TRBD1 identical over 8 bases. Looked up from germline, CDR1 is SNHLY and CDR2 is FYNNEI. This CDR3 region has 15 residues. With 4 bases clipped from V and 4 bases from J, the junction kept 6 bases outside the gene matches. The CDR3 loop reads CASSAQGAPGNTIYF. The CDR3 DNA sequence: TGTGCCAGCAGTGCTCAGGGGGCGCCAGGAAACACCATATATTTT.

The J gene is TRBJ2-1, the V gene TRBV5-1; 7 nucleotides line up with TRBD1. The CDR3 is made up of 15 amino acids. V gave up 6 bases and J gave up 2 bases; unmatched junction bases: 8. The germline gives CDR1 SGHRS, CDR2 YFSETQ. In DNA form, the CDR3 reads TGCGCCAGCACGTTCGACAGGGCCCCCTACAATGAGCAGTTCTTC. Translating it yields CASTFDRAPYNEQFF. The variable domain in full, completed from reference TRBV5-1 and TRBJ2-1, reads KAGVTQTPRYLIKTRGQQVTLSCSPISGHRSVSWYQQTPGQGLQFLFEYFSETQRNKGNFPGRFSGRQFSNSRSEMNVSTLELGDSALYLCASTFDRAPYNEQFFGPGTRLTVL.

The chain uses TRBV7-9 and TRBJ1-6; TRBD1 is a possible D gene (5 bases). Trimming took 1 base from V and 9 from J, leaving 10 bases between them. The CDR3 spans 14 residues. Germline CDR1 is SEHNR and CDR2 is FQNEAQ (reference sequence). The CDR3 protein is CASSLEGQGSPLHF. CDR3 nucleotides: TGTGCCAGCAGCTTAGAGGGTCAGGGTTCACCCCTCCACTTT.

The chain links TRBV28 to TRBJ1-4; D may be TRBD1 (5 bases). The V gene's germline CDR1 is MDHEN and CDR2 SYDVKM. The length of the CDR3 is 15 residues. V was clipped by 6 bases and J by 2 bases, with 13 bases between them. This CDR3 is CASSFGGLTNEKLFF. In DNA, the CDR3 is TGTGCCAGCAGCTTCGGGGGTCTCACTAATGAAAAACTGTTTTTT.

This sequence joins TRBV7-9 and TRBJ1-4, with 10 nucleotides matching TRBD1. V lost 9 bases and J lost 7; bases outside the gene matches: 11. Germline CDR1 reads SEHNR; CDR2 reads FQNEAQ (reference sequence). The CDR3 covers 15 residues. The CDR3: CASPKEGDRGEKLFF. As DNA, the CDR3 is TGTGCCAGTCCGAAGGAAGGGGACAGGGGTGAAAAACTGTTTTTT.

This clone was seen once. The chain uses TRBV6-5 and TRBJ1-2; possible D gene TRBD1, 5 bases. V gave up 2 bases and J gave up 4 bases, with 17 bases separating them. This CDR3 has 16 residues. The germline gives CDR1 MNHEY, CDR2 SVGAGI. The CDR3 protein is CASSYGASERSYGYTF. Here the CDR3 DNA reads TGTGCCAGCAGTTACGGGGCCTCCGAACGCTCCTATGGCTACACCTTC.

CDR3 in amino acids: CASSQTDGGEKLFF. As DNA, the CDR3 is TGCGCCAGCAGCCAAACGGACGGAGGGGAAAAACTGTTTTTT. This chain connects TRBV5-1 to TRBJ1-4, with D hard to call. This CDR3 contains 14 residues. V dropped 4 bases and J dropped 8 bases, with 15 bases sitting between them. Germline CDR1 SGHRS, CDR2 YFSETQ.